Sequencing of this T cell receptor beta chain was carried out in a study of blood T cells in healthy people across ages. This clonotype showed up many times. Through a sample-barcoded 5' primer and a J-beta primer mix, a second PCR was run for about 7 to 12 cycles. TCRdb redid the calling of the 5' RACE reads with MiXCR, one entry per CDR3 protein. The sample has roughly 800,000 distinct CDR3 sequences; roughly 60% are singletons. Germline V CDR1 and CDR2: SEHNR, FQNEAQ (reference sequence). Unmatched junction bases numbered 4, after V lost 5 bases and J lost 6 bases. The CDR3 is 14 amino acids. V is TRBV7-9 and J is TRBJ1-6, with 7 nucleotides matching TRBD1. The specimen was blood. This receptor was obtained from a man under 40 in good health. CDR3 amino acids: CASSAGTVNSPLHF. The DNA of the CDR3 is TGTGCCAGCAGCGCCGGGACAGTTAATTCACCCCTCCACTTT.